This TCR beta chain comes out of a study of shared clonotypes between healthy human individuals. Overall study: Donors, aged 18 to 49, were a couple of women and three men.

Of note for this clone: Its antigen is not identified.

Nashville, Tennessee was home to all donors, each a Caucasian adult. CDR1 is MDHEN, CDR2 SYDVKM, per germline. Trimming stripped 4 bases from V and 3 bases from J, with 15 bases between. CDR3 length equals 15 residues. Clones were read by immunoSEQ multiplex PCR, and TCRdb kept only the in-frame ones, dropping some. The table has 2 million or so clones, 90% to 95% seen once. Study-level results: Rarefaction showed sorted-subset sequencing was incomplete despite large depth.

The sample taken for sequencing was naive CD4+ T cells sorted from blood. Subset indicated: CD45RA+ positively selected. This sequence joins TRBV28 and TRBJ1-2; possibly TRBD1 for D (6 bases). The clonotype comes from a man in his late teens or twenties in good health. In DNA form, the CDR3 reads TGTGCCAGCAGTTCATTTCGGGCAGGGGACTATGGCTACACCTTC. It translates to CASSSFRAGDYGYTF.